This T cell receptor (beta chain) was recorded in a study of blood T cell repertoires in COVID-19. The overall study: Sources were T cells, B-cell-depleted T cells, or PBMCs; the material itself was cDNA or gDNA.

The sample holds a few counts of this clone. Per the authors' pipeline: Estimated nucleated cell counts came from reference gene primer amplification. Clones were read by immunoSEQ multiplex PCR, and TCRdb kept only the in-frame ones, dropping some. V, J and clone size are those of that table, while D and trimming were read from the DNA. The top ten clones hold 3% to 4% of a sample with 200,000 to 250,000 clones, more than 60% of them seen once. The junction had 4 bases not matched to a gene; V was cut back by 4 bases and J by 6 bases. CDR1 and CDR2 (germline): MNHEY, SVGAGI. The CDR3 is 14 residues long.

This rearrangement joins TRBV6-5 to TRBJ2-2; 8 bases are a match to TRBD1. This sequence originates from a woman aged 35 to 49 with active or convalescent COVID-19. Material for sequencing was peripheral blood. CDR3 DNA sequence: TGTGCCAGCAGTTCGTGGACAGGGTCCGGGGAGCTGTTTTTT. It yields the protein CASSSWTGSGELFF.